These 25 T cell receptor beta chains came from one sample sequenced in a study of blood T cell repertoires in COVID-19 (dated by TCRdb to between 2020 and 2021). Library construction relied on the immunoSEQ multiplex PCR assay. Here the immuneACCESS table is served through TCRdb, limited to in-frame sequences with V and J called. Missing clones are a known gap in these copies; in checked studies unresolved V genes cover under half, and the rest lacks a known reason. Present in this sample are about 14,000 clones, about 83% of which were seen just once. Jointly, the top ten make up 17% of the sample. Specimen: peripheral blood. These receptors all come from a human donor with active COVID-19. The donor label of this sample is uncertain.

This sequence joins TRBV29-1 and TRBJ2-3, with D possibly matching TRBD2 (6 bases). The CDR3 is 16 amino acids. The germline gives CDR1 SQVTM, CDR2 ANQGSEA. Trimming pared 3 bases from V and 1 base from J, leaving 17 bases between. CDR3 sequence (DNA): TGCAGCGTTGAGCGATCGGGACTCCCGCGCACAGATACGCAGTATTTT. Translating gives CSVERSGLPRTDTQYF.

The sample holds one count of this clone. The rearrangement uses TRBV2 and TRBJ2-7; maybe TRBD2 (6 bases). The ends were cut back, 7 bases at V and 2 bases at J, with 18 bases in the middle. CDR1 is SNHLY, CDR2 FYNNEI, per germline. This CDR3 contains 15 residues. The CDR3 reads CASTHGGGRPYEQYF. In DNA form, the CDR3 reads TGTGCCAGCACCCACGGGGGTGGAAGGCCCTACGAGCAGTACTTC.

The J gene is TRBJ2-7, the V gene TRBV3-1 (or the pseudogene TRBV3-2), with 9 bases fitting TRBD2. Germline V lookup: CDR1 LGHDT, CDR2 YNNKEL (reference sequence). V lost 1 base and J lost 4; bases outside the gene matches: 5. The CDR3 length is 15 residues. The CDR3 here is CASSQGSGGSYEQYF. The DNA of the CDR3 is TGTGCCAGCAGCCAAGGTAGCGGGGGAAGTTACGAGCAGTACTTC.

The chain links TRBV4-3 to TRBJ2-7; possible D gene TRBD2, 5 bases. Trimming removed 1 base at V and 2 bases at J, with 9 bases between. The CDR3 totals 14 residues. Germline values: CDR1 LGHNA, CDR2 YSLEER. The chain's CDR3 is CASSQVDGTYEQYF. The CDR3 coding sequence is TGCGCCAGCAGCCAAGTCGACGGGACCTACGAGCAGTACTTC.

The genes are TRBV3-1 (or the pseudogene TRBV3-2) and TRBJ2-5, with 9 nucleotides matching TRBD2. The CDR3 runs 14 residues. The J segment lost 5 bases and the V segment lost 1 base, leaving 2 bases of the junction unmatched. Germline V lookup: CDR1 LGHDT, CDR2 YNNKEL (reference sequence). Written as DNA, the CDR3 is TGTGCCAGCAGCCAAGGCGCGGGAGGGGAGACCCAGTACTTC. Amino acid sequence: CASSQGAGGETQYF.

This chain joins TRBV9 and TRBJ2-5, with a tentative D call TRBD2 (7 bases). CDR3 length: 15 amino acids. Trimming pared 6 bases from V and 9 bases from J, leaving 24 bases between. Germline CDR1 is SGDLS and CDR2 is YYNGEE. The CDR3 DNA reads TGTGCCAGCAACGCCCGGGGGGCCGGAGAAGCGCCCCAGTACTTC. Protein: CASNARGAGEAPQYF.

The V call is TRBV7-3, the J call TRBJ2-7, with TRBD2 as a possible D gene (6 bases). V gave up 2 bases and J gave up 5 bases, with 10 bases separating them. CDR3 size: 13 residues. Germline CDR1 reads SGHTA; CDR2 reads FQGTGA. The DNA of the CDR3 is TGTGCCAGCAGCTTACTCGGGAGCCACGAGCAGTACTTC. Its translation: CASSLLGSHEQYF. The entire variable domain, with the rest obtained from reference TRBV7-3 and TRBJ2-7, is as follows: GAGVSQTPSNKVTEKGKYVELRCDPISGHTALYWYRQSLGQGPEFLIYFQGTGAADDSGLPNDRFFAVRPEGSVSTLKIQRTERGDSAVYLCASSLLGSHEQYFGPGTRLTVT.

This chain links TRBV6-2 or TRBV6-3 with TRBJ2-1, with TRBD2 matching 8 bases. V dropped 2 bases and J dropped 8; count of bases not matched to a gene: 14. The CDR3 has 17 residues. Germline V CDR1 and CDR2: MNHEY, SVGEGT. CDR3 nucleotides: TGTGCCAGCAGTTACATCCTAGCGGGCCCCACCCCCCATGAGCAGTTCTTC. It yields the protein CASSYILAGPTPHEQFF.

The chain is built from TRBV10-3 and TRBJ2-1, with 7 nucleotides matching TRBD1. This CDR3 comprises 12 residues. The ends lost 6 bases at V and 8 bases at J; junction bases unmatched: 4. The V gene's germline CDR1 is ENHRY and CDR2 SYGVKD. The CDR3 DNA is TGTGCCATCAGCGACAGGGCCGATGAGCAGTTCTTC. Protein sequence: CAISDRADEQFF.

This sequence joins TRBV2 and TRBJ1-2, with 8 nucleotides matching TRBD1. With V trimmed by 7 bases and J by 4 bases, 8 bases remained unmatched. The CDR3 is made up of 14 amino acids. Germline V CDR1 and CDR2: SNHLY, FYNNEI. CDR3 nucleotide sequence: TGTGCCAGCACCGGACAGGGACGGATCTATGGCTACACCTTC. Its protein is CASTGQGRIYGYTF.

The V call is TRBV30, the J call TRBJ1-1; the D is unclear. V was pared by 6 bases and J by 2 bases, with 22 bases between. Germline V gene lookup returns CDR1 GTSNPN and CDR2 SVGIG (reference sequence). This CDR3 is built from 16 residues. CDR3 residues: CACSPGRVRINTEAFF. In DNA, the CDR3 is TGTGCCTGCTCTCCTGGGAGGGTCAGGATTAACACTGAAGCTTTCTTT.

The V gene is TRBV5-4, the J gene TRBJ2-7; 8 positions match TRBD1. V gave up 4 bases and J gave up 0 bases; unmatched junction bases: 3. This CDR3 comprises 14 residues. Germline values: CDR1 SGHNT, CDR2 YYREEE (reference sequence). The DNA of the CDR3 is TGTGCCAGCAGCCTGGACAGGGTCTCCTACGAGCAGTACTTC. It encodes CASSLDRVSYEQYF.

The chain joins TRBV6-5 to TRBJ1-2, with D tentatively TRBD1 (5 bases). This CDR3 is 16 amino acids long. V was pared by 2 bases and J by 5 bases, with 18 bases between. Germline assignment: CDR1 MNHEY and CDR2 SVGAGI. The CDR3 nucleotides are TGTGCCAGCAGTTACGCTTCTCAGGGTATGCGGTATGGCTACACCTTC. This gives the protein CASSYASQGMRYGYTF.

V gene TRBV7-8 combines with J gene TRBJ1-5; no clear D gene. The CDR3 length is 13 residues. Germline CDR1 is SGHVS and CDR2 is FQNEAQ. V was cut by 5 bases and J by 4 bases, with 9 bases left in between. Here the CDR3 reads CASSLAVNQPQHF. CDR3 DNA: TGTGCCAGCAGCCTGGCCGTAAATCAGCCCCAGCATTTT.

The chain links TRBV5-8 to TRBJ1-5; weak D call: TRBD1 (5 bases). This CDR3 contains 15 residues. The V end was cut by 4 bases, the J end by 0 bases, with 11 bases between. Looked up from germline, CDR1 is SGHTS and CDR2 is YDEGEE. The CDR3 loop reads CASSLQGYSNQPQHF. The CDR3 nucleotides are TGTGCCAGCAGCCTCCAGGGTTATAGCAATCAGCCCCAGCATTTT.

This clone was observed a few times. The rearrangement links TRBV2 to TRBJ1-2, with TRBD1 matching 7 bases. Germline V gene lookup returns CDR1 SNHLY and CDR2 FYNNEI. Trimming took 4 bases from V and 0 from J; bases not matched to a gene: 8. The CDR3 length is 16 residues. CDR3 in DNA: TGTGCCAGCAGTGGGGACAGACCTAAGGCTAACTATGGCTACACCTTC. Its protein is CASSGDRPKANYGYTF. Together with reference TRBV2 and TRBJ1-2, the CDR3 gives the full variable domain: EPEVTQTPSHQVTQMGQEVILRCVPISNHLYFYWYRQILGQKVEFLVSFYNNEISEKSEIFDDQFSVERPDGSNFTLKIRSTKLEDSAMYFCASSGDRPKANYGYTFGSGTRLTVV.

The V call is TRBV6-5, the J call TRBJ1-4; 9 bases fit TRBD1. V shed 4 bases and J 8 bases; nucleotides not matched to a gene: 11. The CDR3 extends over 16 amino acids. Germline V gene sequence: CDR1 MNHEY, CDR2 SVGAGI. The CDR3 here is CASSSVSGTGKEKLFF. In nucleotides, the CDR3 is TGTGCCAGCAGTTCCGTCTCCGGGACAGGGAAAGAAAAACTGTTTTTT.

This clone has just a few counts. The chain joins TRBV4-2 to TRBJ2-6, with D perhaps TRBD1 (6 bases). CDR1 is LGHNA, CDR2 YNFKEQ, per germline. Trimming shortened V by 0 bases and J by 0 bases, and 9 bases separated the two germline ends. The CDR3 is 17 amino acids. CDR3 nucleotides: TGTGCCAGCAGCCAAGATGGGGACAACTCTGGGGCCAACGTCCTGACTTTC. It translates to CASSQDGDNSGANVLTF.

The J gene is TRBJ1-1, the V gene TRBV6-5; D call uncertain. The CDR3 has 14 amino acids. V was cut by 7 bases and J by 1 base, with 13 bases left in between. Looked up from germline, CDR1 is MNHEY and CDR2 is SVGAGI. The CDR3 protein is CASTFSGRNTEAFF. The DNA for the CDR3 is TGTGCCAGCACCTTTTCGGGGAGGAACACTGAAGCTTTCTTT.

The rearrangement joins TRBV18 to TRBJ2-7, with 9 bases fitting TRBD2. The V gene's germline CDR1 is KGHSH and CDR2 LQKENI. The CDR3 sequence is 16 residues long. Trimming cost V 6 bases and J 5 bases; bases outside gene matches: 14. The CDR3 loop is CASSTPKIAGVNEQYF. The DNA for the CDR3 is TGTGCCAGCTCGACACCGAAGATAGCGGGAGTCAACGAGCAGTACTTC.

The chain is built from TRBV2 and TRBJ2-3; D is unclear. The CDR3 extends over 14 amino acids. With 4 bases removed from V and 5 bases from J, the gap between germline ends came to 13 bases. CDR1 is SNHLY, CDR2 FYNNEI, per germline. Written as DNA, the CDR3 is TGTGCCAGCAGTGTGGTACGGGTGGGAGATACGCAGTATTTT. This codes for CASSVVRVGDTQYF.

The J gene is TRBJ2-7, the V gene TRBV6-2 or TRBV6-3; TRBD2 matches 10 bases. The germline V gene has CDR1 MNHEY and CDR2 SVGEGT. This CDR3 has 17 residues. The J segment lost 5 bases and the V segment lost 2 bases, leaving 12 bases of the junction unmatched. For the CDR3, the DNA is TGTGCCAGCAGTTACGGGGGACTAGCGACTGGGGGCAACGAGCAGTACTTC. It yields the protein CASSYGGLATGGNEQYF.

The V gene is TRBV5-4, the J gene TRBJ1-3; 10 bases map to TRBD1. The V segment lost 6 bases and the J segment 4 bases; nucleotides outside the gene matches: 10. The CDR3 has 16 amino acids. The germline V gene has CDR1 SGHNT and CDR2 YYREEE (reference sequence). CDR3 sequence (DNA): TGTGCCAGCAACGCCGGGACAGGGGCTTCCGGAAACACCATATATTTT. Amino acids: CASNAGTGASGNTIYF.

The rearrangement uses TRBV30 and TRBJ2-7; 9 bases are a match to TRBD1. CDR3 length equals 14 residues. Trimming at V came to 7 bases and at J to 4 bases, leaving 11 bases not matched to a gene. Germline-derived CDR1 and CDR2 are GTSNPN and SVGIG (reference sequence). In DNA, the CDR3 is TGTGCCTCTACCCCTCCCGGGACAGGGTACGAGCAGTACTTC. It codes for CASTPPGTGYEQYF.

V gene TRBV5-6 combines with J gene TRBJ2-2, with 7 nucleotides matching TRBD1. The CDR3 has 16 amino acids. Germline CDR1 SGHDT, CDR2 YYEEEE. The trim removed 0 bases at V and 3 bases at J, leaving 5 bases unmatched. The CDR3 nucleotides read TGTGCCAGCAGCTTGGATAGGACAGGATACACCGGGGAGCTGTTTTTT. Translating it yields CASSLDRTGYTGELFF.